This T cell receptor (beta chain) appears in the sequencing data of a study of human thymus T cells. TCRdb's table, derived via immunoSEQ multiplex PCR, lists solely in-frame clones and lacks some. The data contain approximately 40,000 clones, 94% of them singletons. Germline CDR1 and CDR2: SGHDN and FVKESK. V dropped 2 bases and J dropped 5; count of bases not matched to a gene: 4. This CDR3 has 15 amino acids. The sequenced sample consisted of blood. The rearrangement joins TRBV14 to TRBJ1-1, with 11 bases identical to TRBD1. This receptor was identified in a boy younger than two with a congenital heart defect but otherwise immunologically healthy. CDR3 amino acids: CASSQMGTGGTEAFF. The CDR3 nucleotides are TGTGCCAGCAGCCAAATGGGGACAGGGGGAACTGAAGCTTTCTTT.